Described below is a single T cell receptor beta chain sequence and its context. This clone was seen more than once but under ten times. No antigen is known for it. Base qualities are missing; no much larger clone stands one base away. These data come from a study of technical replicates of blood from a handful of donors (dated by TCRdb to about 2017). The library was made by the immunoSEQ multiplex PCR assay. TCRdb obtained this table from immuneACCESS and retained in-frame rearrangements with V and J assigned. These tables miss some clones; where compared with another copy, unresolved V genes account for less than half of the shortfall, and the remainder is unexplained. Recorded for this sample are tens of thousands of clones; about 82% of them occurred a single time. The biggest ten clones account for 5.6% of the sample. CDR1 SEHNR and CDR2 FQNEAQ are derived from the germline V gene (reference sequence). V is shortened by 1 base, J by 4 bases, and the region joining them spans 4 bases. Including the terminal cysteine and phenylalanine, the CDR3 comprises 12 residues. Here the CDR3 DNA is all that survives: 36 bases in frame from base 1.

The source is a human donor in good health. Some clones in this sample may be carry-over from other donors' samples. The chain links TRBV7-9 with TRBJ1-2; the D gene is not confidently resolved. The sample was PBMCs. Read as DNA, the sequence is TGTGCCAGCAGCTTAGATATCTATGGCTACACCTTC. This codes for CASSLDIYGYTF.